This TCR beta chain appears in the sequencing data of a study of blood T cells in healthy people across ages (dated by TCRdb to the mid-2010s). For context, the study as a whole: In model experiments, template switching captured about one uniquely barcoded TCR beta cDNA molecule for every two T cells. The study measured age-related changes in TCR beta repertoire diversity using deep sequencing normalized with unique cDNA molecular identifiers. Four age groups were formed from the donors: young (average approximately 17 years), middle-aged (around 41), aged (around 68) and long-lived (roughly 88). Two additional independent replicas of 1 million unique cDNA reads from the same blood draw were analyzed for two donors (one aged 18 to 30 and one aged 80 or older).

The table lists this clonotype with a few counts. Its antigen specificity is not known. No much larger clonotype is one base removed from it; base qualities were not supplied. Its CDR3 holds 14 amino acids, cysteine through phenylalanine. Solely the CDR3 DNA is kept, with 42 bases framed from the first base. V gives up 4 bases and J gives up 6 bases, and the segment between their germline ends measures 16 bases. CDR1 and CDR2 are drawn from the germline V gene: SGHAT, FQNNGV. Overall study results and their limits: Conclusive comparison of naive and antigen-experienced compartments was prevented by the profiling of bulk unsorted PBMCs. The percentage of naive T cells measured by flow cytometry correlated strongly with observed TCR beta diversity. Compared with the aged group, the long-lived group had more naive CD4+ T cells, fewer expanded clones and increased TCR diversity, suggesting age selection. The CMV infection status of donors was not known, potentially confounding age-related changes in expanded clonotypes. As age increased, observed TCR beta diversity per million T cells dropped in a roughly linear way, and a significant reduction was already evident by age 40. Estimates of total diversity based on one million sequenced T cells were considered lower bounds and underestimates.

Libraries were prepared through 5' RACE. For sequencing, an Illumina HiSeq 2500 was employed. A second PCR of about 7 to 12 cycles was run with a J-beta primer mix and a sample-barcoded 5' primer. A template-switch 5' adaptor carrying 12 random nucleotides introduced a unique molecular identifier onto each TCR beta cDNA molecule. Each sample yielded at least 2.5 million CDR3-containing paired-end reads. First-strand cDNA was synthesized from all RNA with the Mint cDNA synthesis kit, primed by a TRBC-specific oligonucleotide. All cDNA was treated with uracil-DNA glycosylase and then went through a first 18-cycle PCR with the universal primers M1SS and BC2_uni_R. Regarding the original processing steps: Normalization of each sample was performed by random selection of 1 million high-quality reads, each carrying a distinct molecular identifier. Instead of being binned into consensus sequences, reads that shared molecular identifiers were thrown out. MiTCR, run with a Q25 quality threshold and the strictest error-elimination algorithm, handled CDR3 identification, clonotype clustering and error correction. A nonparametric unseen species model using Euler transformation provided a lower-bound estimate of total TCR beta diversity. TCRdb reprocessed the public reads (quality trimming at Q25 with fastp, clone calling with MiXCR) and kept in-frame beta chains. Entries are consolidated by CDR3 protein sequence, retaining the most common genes and DNA. It is TCRdb's table, rather than the study itself, that gives the V and J calls and clone size. This sample comprises nearly 800,000 distinct CDR3 sequences, just under 25% of them detected only once. The ten top clones hold around 3.6% of the sample.

The donors were 40 or so Caucasian individuals from Russia, aged about 6 to 100 years, who were systemically healthy. About 9.1 milliliters of peripheral blood were collected from each donor into EDTA-treated Vacutainer tubes. Ficoll-Paque density-gradient centrifugation was used to isolate PBMCs, with at least 7 million obtained per sample. Total RNA, at least 6 micrograms per sample, was extracted from PBMCs with Trizol reagent. Naive CD45RAhigh/CD27high T cell percentages were measured by flow cytometry on a PBMC aliquot from every donor. These data also featured in a second study, about T cells of mothers and their children. The second study reports: Nine systemically healthy Caucasian individuals served as donors, namely three mothers together with their six children. cDNA synthesis consumed the entire amount of extracted RNA, loaded at about 1.5 ug RNA in each 15 ul reaction. In the second PCR, sample barcodes and 2-4 random nucleotides were introduced via the M1S primer. More than 8 million TCR beta CDR3 reads were obtained from each mother, and 2.5 million to 3 million reads were obtained from each child. In both related and unrelated pairs, thymic selection shapes the output of TCR recombination in a similar way, with inherited differences having only a minor effect. Normalized repertoire overlap was always found to be slightly, but never significantly, higher in related mother-child pairs than in unrelated mother-child pairs. No persistent microchimeric T cell clones were detected, at a sensitivity of around 97 clones per million clonotypes. In the study, deep NGS was used to compare the TCR beta repertoires of mothers and children, and features distinguishing related mother-child pairs from unrelated individuals were sought. Mothers averaged roughly 36 +/- 4 years of age and children averaged about 10 +/- 4 years. After adapter ligation with NEBNext reagents, the libraries were sequenced on Illumina HiSeq 2000 with 100+100 nt paired-end reads. To prevent cross-contamination, the mother and child libraries were prepared one month apart and sequenced in separate runs. Each donor had between roughly 500,000 and 2,200,000 distinct TCR beta clonotypes identified. Naive TCR beta clonotypes were estimated from low-frequency clonotypes matched to each donor's FACS-determined naive share, without sorting.

This sequence originates from a boy younger than 18 in good health. Input material: blood. This receptor chain uses TRBV11-2 and TRBJ2-7, with TRBD1 tentatively as D gene (6 bases match). The sequence in DNA is TGTGCCAGCAGCTCAGCTAACAGGGTAGGCGAGCAGTACTTC. The resulting protein is CASSSANRVGEQYF.